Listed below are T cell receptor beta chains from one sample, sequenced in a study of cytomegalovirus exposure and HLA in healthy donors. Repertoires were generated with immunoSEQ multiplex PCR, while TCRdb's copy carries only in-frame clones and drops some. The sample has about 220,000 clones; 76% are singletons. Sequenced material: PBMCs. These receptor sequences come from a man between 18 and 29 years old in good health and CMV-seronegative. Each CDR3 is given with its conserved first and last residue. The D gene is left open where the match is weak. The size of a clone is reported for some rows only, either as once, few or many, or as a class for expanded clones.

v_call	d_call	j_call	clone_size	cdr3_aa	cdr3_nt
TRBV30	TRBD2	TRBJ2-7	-	CARSREGSYEQYF	TGTGCCCGATCGCGGGAGGGGTCCTACGAGCAGTACTTC
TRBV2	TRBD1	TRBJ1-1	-	CASSYTGGREAFF	TGTGCCAGCAGTTACACAGGGGGCAGGGAGGCTTTCTTT
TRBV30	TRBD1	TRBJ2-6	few	CAWSVVSDRTYSGANVLTF	TGTGCCTGGAGTGTAGTATCGGACAGGACCTACTCTGGGGCCAACGTCCTGACTTTC
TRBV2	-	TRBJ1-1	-	CASRRIVNTEAFF	TGTGCCAGCAGGCGTATAGTGAACACTGAAGCTTTCTTT
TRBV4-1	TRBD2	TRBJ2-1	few	CASSQVDMGLAGGPPFF	TGCGCCAGCAGCCAAGTAGACATGGGACTAGCGGGAGGGCCCCCGTTCTTC
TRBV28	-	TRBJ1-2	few	CASSPRAGEIFYGYTF	TGTGCCAGCAGTCCGAGGGCGGGGGAAATCTTTTATGGCTACACCTTC
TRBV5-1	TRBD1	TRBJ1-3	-	CASSPGTVSSGNTIYF	TGCGCCAGCAGCCCCGGGACAGTTTCCTCTGGAAACACCATATATTTT
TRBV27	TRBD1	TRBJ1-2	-	CASSLRQGNTNYGYTF	TGTGCCAGCAGTCTACGACAGGGGAACACTAACTATGGCTACACCTTC
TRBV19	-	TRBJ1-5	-	CASSKGNNQPQHF	TGTGCCAGTAGTAAGGGGAACAATCAGCCCCAGCATTTT
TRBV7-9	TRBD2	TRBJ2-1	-	CASSLISGRANEQFF	TGTGCCAGCAGCTTAATTAGCGGGAGGGCCAATGAGCAGTTCTTC
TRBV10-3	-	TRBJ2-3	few	CAISRIEEANTQYF	TGTGCCATCAGCCGGATTGAGGAGGCAAATACGCAGTATTTT
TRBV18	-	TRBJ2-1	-	CASSPPVSSYNEQFF	TGTGCCAGCTCACCCCCGGTGAGCTCCTACAATGAGCAGTTCTTC
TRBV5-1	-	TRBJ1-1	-	CASTSPGGGLEAFF	TGCGCCAGCACTTCTCCGGGGGGAGGCTTGGAAGCTTTCTTT
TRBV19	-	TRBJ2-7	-	CASSSAQGSYEQYF	TGTGCCAGTAGTAGTGCCCAGGGGAGCTACGAGCAGTACTTC
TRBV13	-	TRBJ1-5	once	CASSLRGSNQPQHF	TGTGCCAGCAGCTTAAGGGGGAGCAATCAGCCCCAGCATTTT
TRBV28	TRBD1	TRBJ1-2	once	CASSLLDRGEDYGYTF	TGTGCCAGCAGTTTATTGGACAGGGGGGAGGACTATGGCTACACCTTC
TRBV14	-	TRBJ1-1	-	CASSQDYRDTEAFF	TGTGCCAGCAGCCAGGATTACAGGGACACTGAAGCTTTCTTT
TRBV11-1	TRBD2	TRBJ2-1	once	CASSPRTSGSYNEQFF	TGTGCCAGCAGTCCAAGGACTAGCGGGAGTTATAATGAGCAGTTCTTC
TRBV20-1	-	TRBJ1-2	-	CSARDLSGYTF	TGCAGTGCTAGAGACCTCTCCGGCTACACCTTC
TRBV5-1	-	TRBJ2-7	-	CASGFRGTYEQYF	TGCGCCAGCGGTTTCCGGGGAACCTACGAGCAGTACTTC
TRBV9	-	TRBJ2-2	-	CASSVGGNTGELFF	TGTGCCAGCAGCGTAGGAGGGAACACCGGGGAGCTGTTTTTT
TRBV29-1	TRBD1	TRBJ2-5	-	CSVEDTGGETETQYF	TGCAGCGTTGAAGATACAGGGGGCGAGACAGAGACCCAGTACTTC